This TCR beta chain appears in the sequencing data of a study of T cell responses to AZD1222 COVID-19 vaccine (dated by TCRdb to the early 2020s). For the wider study: AZD1222 recipients whose second dose came at about 4 weeks and those whose second dose came at about 12 weeks were combined into one group, since spike-specific TCR depth and breadth did not differ between the two schedules. TCR sequencing covered roughly 230 trial participants: about 210 given two doses of AZD1222 and about 26 given two doses of MenACWY control vaccine. Trial participants were enrolled by age into subgroups of 18-55, 56-69 and 70-plus years, and 148, 28 and 57 TCR-sequenced participants, respectively, were included in these subgroups.

Regarding this clone: What this receptor recognizes is not known. Per-base quality was not reported, and no clone a single base away is much larger than it. This same CDR3 is encoded by further DNA sequences in the sample.

The germline V end is reduced by 4 bases and the J end by 5 bases; junction bases left unmatched: 6. There are 14 amino acids in the CDR3, from cysteine to phenylalanine inclusive. The retained sequence is limited to the CDR3, 42 bases, with the frame set at the first base. CDR1 and CDR2, per the germline V gene, are SGHRS and YFSETQ. The investigation overall reported the following: Participants were mostly white British, with more females than males. The authors suggested clonal diversity may have been underestimated. The 56-69-year group was small, and its depth increase did not reach significance, likely because of low power. Conclusions about previously exposed vaccinees are limited because only six or seven AZD1222 recipients were SARS-CoV-2 seropositive at baseline. After two AZD1222 doses, both the breadth and the depth of spike-specific TCRs were significantly higher than at day 0 and than in MenACWY recipients. Vaccine-associated CD4 TCRs spanned the whole spike protein, with dominant responses in regions 160-218 and 743-854. Because no samples from the day 14 peak response were available, repertoires could be characterized only after the peak T cell response. Reportedly, close to half of the unique spike-specific TCRs recognized epitopes lying outside the regions that are mutated in the B.1.351 and B.1.1.7 variants.

The CDR3 regions of human TCRbeta chains were analyzed by immunosequencing. Per the authors' processing: TCRs in the repertoires were compared against a reference library of SARS-CoV-2-specific TCRs that had been generated with the MIRA antigen-specificity platform. Breadth was defined as the fraction of unique TCRs that were SARS-CoV-2-associated. Depth was defined as the fraction of total T cells that were SARS-CoV-2-associated. Using the MIRA data, each spike-specific TCR was mapped to the spike region that the TCR reacts to and placed in a CD4 or CD8 class. Log10-transformed breadth and depth values were compared by one-way ANOVA with Sidak's multiple comparisons tests. What TCRdb holds here is the immuneACCESS table cut down to in-frame rearrangements. Part of the clones is not present; checked against another copy, under half of the missing clones reflect an unresolved V gene, and the others are unexplained. D and trimming were read from the DNA, whereas the V and J calls and clone size are those reported in that table. Within this sample are 240,000 or so clones, with about 92% of them counted one time only. The ten top clones hold around 0.5% of the sample.

The intended sense of this specimen's time point label: baseline before first vaccination. Vaccinee samples came from UK trials COV001 and COV002, including a single-blind randomized controlled phase 2/3 trial of AZD1222 (ChAdOx1 nCoV-19) in healthy adults. For TCRbeta chain sequencing, PBMC samples were collected from trial participants at day 0 and at day 28 after the second dose. Recombination linked TRBV5-1 to TRBJ1-1; TRBD1 lines up with 9 middle nucleotides. This sequence was found in an adult in good health. The specimen comprised peripheral blood, sampled on day 0 of AZD1222 vaccination. The base sequence is TGCGCCAGCAGCCCGGGACAGGGAAGAACTGAAGCTTTCTTT. This sequence encodes CASSPGQGRTEAFF.